This T cell receptor beta chain emerged from a study of cytomegalovirus exposure and HLA in healthy donors. It was with 60 Vbeta and 13 Jbeta primers that the PCR ran. Libraries were prepared by immunoSEQ multiplex PCR; TCRdb keeps only in-frame clonotypes and omits some of them. The listing records fewer than 150,000 clones. Whole-study results and caveats: Later analysis identified several of the most significant clusters that appeared linked to common viral pathogens. The investigators catalogued 164 TCR beta chains as cytomegalovirus-associated. Within the data, a cluster of highly shared sequence variants was likely a sequencing artifact.

Comment on this clone: Its antigen is currently unknown.

The CDR3 runs 12 residues. Germline values: CDR1 SGHRS, CDR2 YFSETQ. The V gene lost 4 bases and the J gene lost 7 bases, with 11 bases spanning the gap. Participants comprised healthy donors of bone marrow. Sequences were obtained from PBMCs. The TCR comes from a man younger than 30 in good health and CMV-seronegative. V is TRBV5-1 and J is TRBJ1-2, with D possibly matching TRBD1 (5 bases). Here the CDR3 DNA reads TGCGCCAGCAGCCCGGCGGGGGGTGGCTACACCTTC. Amino acid sequence: CASSPAGGGYTF.